This T cell receptor beta chain came from a study of shared clonotypes between healthy human individuals. The CDR3 loop spans 15 amino acids. The V gene's germline CDR1 is SGDLS and CDR2 YYNGEE. The germline V and J ends were trimmed by 4 bases and 0 bases, with 11 bases remaining between them. Profiling relied on immunoSEQ multiplex PCR, and the TCRdb table lists in-frame clones only, not all of them. The sample contains about 2,200,000 clones, about 92% of which appear only once. The naive CD8 subset, CD45RO-negative cells positively selected for CCR7, excluded terminally differentiated effector memory CD45RA+ cells.

Sequencing was done on a sample of naive CD8+ T cells from PBMCs. The rearrangement links TRBV9 to TRBJ2-1, with no clear D. The TCR originated in a man between 18 and 29 years old in good health. Some clones in this sample may be carry-over from other donors' samples. The CDR3 DNA sequence: TGTGCCAGCAGCCCAGCCCACCTCTCCTACAATGAGCAGTTCTTC. This sequence encodes CASSPAHLSYNEQFF.